These 3 T cell receptor beta chains came from one sample sequenced in a study of cytomegalovirus exposure and HLA in healthy donors. PCR involved 60 Vbeta and 13 Jbeta primers. This table comes from immunoSEQ multiplex PCR, and its TCRdb copy is limited to in-frame clones, with some not included. The table records around 91,000 clones, around 59% of them present only once. Specimen: PBMCs. Receptor source: a human donor in good health.

V usage is TRBV19 and J usage is TRBJ2-5; 7 bases fit TRBD1. V was pared by 8 bases and J by 4 bases, with 10 bases of the junction left unmatched. The CDR3 has 14 residues. CDR1 LNHDA and CDR2 SQIVND come from the germline V gene (reference sequence). The CDR3 nucleotides read TGTGCCAGTTCCCCGACAGGGTGGGGAGAGACCCAGTACTTC. Amino acid sequence: CASSPTGWGETQYF.

This clone was found a few times. The CDR3 is CASSPRTARNTIYF. CDR3 nucleotides: TGTGCCAGCAGCCCCCGGACAGCGCGGAACACCATATATTTT. The rearrangement joins TRBV7-2 to TRBJ1-3, with D perhaps TRBD1 (6 bases). The CDR3 is 14 residues long. Germline loops: CDR1 SGHTA, CDR2 FQGNSA. V lost 5 bases and J 7 bases, leaving 15 bases between the germline ends.

This clone was seen more than once but under ten times. This sequence joins TRBV4-1 and TRBJ1-2; 10 positions match TRBD1. Germline CDR1 MGHRA, CDR2 YSYEKL. V lost 2 bases, J lost 5 bases, and 5 bases stayed unmatched. This CDR3 contains 15 residues. The CDR3 DNA follows: TGCGCCAGCAGCCAACCCCGGGACAGGGGTTATGGCTACACCTTC. It codes for CASSQPRDRGYGYTF.